Listed here are 18 T cell receptor beta chains from one sample, sequenced in a study of blood T cell repertoires in COVID-19. Repertoires were generated with immunoSEQ multiplex PCR, while TCRdb's copy carries only in-frame clones and drops some. The sample contains 250,000 to 350,000 clones, 80% to 85% of which appear only once. The sequenced sample was peripheral blood. The receptors derive from a person aged 70 to 85 with COVID-19, enrolled during active disease.

This chain links TRBV6-2 or TRBV6-3 with TRBJ1-5; tentative D call: TRBD1 (6 bases). Germline assignment: CDR1 MNHEY and CDR2 SVGEGT. The CDR3 consists of 15 residues. The ends were cut back, 2 bases at V and 4 bases at J, with 12 bases in the middle. The CDR3 loop is CASSYSQGKNQPQHF. The CDR3 coding sequence is TGTGCCAGCAGTTACAGCCAGGGGAAGAATCAGCCCCAGCATTTT.

In its sample, this clone was seen a few times. CDR3 DNA sequence: TGTGCCAGCAGTACATGGAGGAAGGAGACCCAGTACTTC. This translates into CASSTWRKETQYF. The chain combines TRBV27 with TRBJ2-5; tentative D call: TRBD2 (5 bases). The germline V gene encodes CDR1 MNHEY and CDR2 SMNVEV (reference sequence). Trimming took 5 bases from V and 5 from J, leaving 12 bases between them. The CDR3 length is 13 residues.

The chain has TRBV23-1 and TRBJ1-1; no clear D. TRBV23-1 is treated as an ORF (open reading frame) with a function not yet certain. Trimming left V 1 base short and J 5 bases short, with 5 bases between. CDR3 length: 12 residues. CDR3 residues: CASSQLDTEAFF. The CDR3 DNA reads TGCGCCAGCAGTCAATTAGATACTGAAGCTTTCTTT.

The J gene is TRBJ2-1, the V gene TRBV5-8; 7 bases line up with TRBD1. Germline CDR1 is SGHTS and CDR2 is YDEGEE. V lost 0 bases to trimming and J lost 5 bases; unmatched junction nucleotides: 2. CDR3 length: 14 amino acids. The CDR3 spells CASSLGGGDNEQFF. CDR3 coding DNA: TGTGCCAGCAGCTTGGGAGGGGGCGACAATGAGCAGTTCTTC.

CDR3 coding DNA: TGTGCCAGTAGTATCGAGGTCCGGTATGGCTACACCTTC. Its protein is CASSIEVRYGYTF. The chain joins TRBV19 to TRBJ1-2; D is uncertain. CDR1 is LNHDA and CDR2 is SQIVND in the germline V gene (reference sequence). This CDR3 is built from 13 residues. Between the trimmed V and J ends, which lost 3 bases and 5 bases, there was a span of 10 bases.

The chain couples TRBV28 to TRBJ1-6; D is undetermined. This CDR3 has 13 residues. V lost 1 base, J lost 9 bases, and 7 bases lay in between. Germline CDR1 and CDR2: MDHEN and SYDVKM. The CDR3 DNA reads as TGTGCCAGCAGTTTATCGGGGTCTTCACCCCTCCACTTT. Protein sequence: CASSLSGSSPLHF.

This clone was detected only once. V usage is TRBV6-1 and J usage is TRBJ2-7; unclear D gene. The CDR3 runs 14 residues. The germline V and J ends were trimmed by 10 bases and 2 bases, with 18 bases remaining between them. Germline CDR1 and CDR2: MNHNS and SASEGT. This CDR3 reads CATLDTSKTYEQYF. CDR3 nucleotides: TGTGCCACCTTAGACACATCGAAAACCTACGAGCAGTACTTC.

A few counts support this clone. This same CDR3 is encoded by further DNA sequences in the sample. V gene TRBV4-1 combines with J gene TRBJ1-1; no reliable D call. V dropped 1 base and J dropped 1 base, with 4 bases sitting between them. Germline CDR1 is MGHRA and CDR2 is YSYEKL. The CDR3 consists of 13 residues. This chain's CDR3 is CASSQAGNTEAFF. CDR3 in DNA: TGCGCCAGCAGCCAAGCAGGGAACACTGAAGCTTTCTTT.

This CDR3 is CASSFFPTPARYPQETQYF. As DNA, the CDR3 is TGTGCCAGCAGTTTTTTCCCTACCCCCGCACGATACCCTCAAGAGACCCAGTACTTC. This sequence joins TRBV28 and TRBJ2-5, with D unclear. Trimming took off 3 bases at V and 2 bases at J, with 25 bases between the two ends. CDR3 size: 19 residues. Germline V gene sequence: CDR1 MDHEN, CDR2 SYDVKM.

This chain links TRBV7-3 with TRBJ2-5; D is unresolved. Germline CDR1 SGHTA, CDR2 FQGTGA. The ends were cut back, 3 bases at V and 2 bases at J, with 7 bases in the middle. This CDR3 is built from 13 residues. CDR3 loop: CASSFGAQETQYF. CDR3 DNA: TGTGCCAGCAGCTTCGGAGCGCAAGAGACCCAGTACTTC.

The chain links TRBV28 to TRBJ2-7; a weak D match, TRBD1 (6 bases). In germline, CDR1 is MDHEN, CDR2 SYDVKM. With 2 bases removed from V and 7 bases from J, the gap between germline ends came to 15 bases. The CDR3 length is 14 residues. Written as DNA, the CDR3 is TGTGCCAGCAGTTTAAGCGGACAGCGGAGGGAGCAGTACTTC. Amino acid sequence: CASSLSGQRREQYF. The complete variable domain, with remaining parts taken from reference TRBV28 and TRBJ2-7, reads DVKVTQSSRYLVKRTGEKVFLECVQDMDHENMFWYRQDPGLGLRLIYFSYDVKMKEKGDIPEGYSVSREKKERFSLILESASTNQTSMYLCASSLSGQRREQYFGPGTRLTVT.

The rearrangement joins TRBV5-5 to TRBJ2-3; 7 nucleotides match TRBD1. The V gene's germline CDR1 is SGHKS and CDR2 YYEKEE (reference sequence). CDR3 length: 16 residues. V shed 4 bases, J shed 1 base, and the junction held 9 bases outside the gene matches. The CDR3 region is CASSGGDDRGTDTQYF. CDR3 in DNA: TGTGCCAGCAGCGGAGGCGACGACAGGGGCACAGATACGCAGTATTTT.

V gene TRBV3-1 (or the pseudogene TRBV3-2) combines with J gene TRBJ2-3, with a possible D match to TRBD2 (6 bases). The V gene's germline CDR1 is LGHDT and CDR2 YNNKEL (reference sequence). V shed 0 bases and J shed 5 bases, with 12 bases lying between them. The CDR3 has 15 residues. The CDR3 loop is CASSQDITGEDTQYF. CDR3 nucleotide sequence: TGTGCCAGCAGCCAAGATATTACGGGAGAAGATACGCAGTATTTT.

The V gene is TRBV7-2, the J gene TRBJ1-1; D not resolved. V lost 6 bases and J lost 5, with 13 bases in between. The CDR3 has 13 amino acids. Germline loops: CDR1 SGHTA, CDR2 FQGNSA. The CDR3 bases are TGTGCCAGCAGTCAAGCGGGTGGGACTGAAGCTTTCTTT. Translated: CASSQAGGTEAFF.

V gene TRBV4-3 combines with J gene TRBJ1-1, with D perhaps matching TRBD1 (6 bases). From germline, CDR1 is LGHNA and CDR2 YSLEER. The V end lost 0 bases, the J end lost 7 bases, and 21 bases lay between the germline ends. This CDR3 comprises 17 residues. CDR3 residues: CASSQDLWTDTGSEAFF. For the CDR3, the DNA is TGCGCCAGCAGCCAAGATCTCTGGACAGACACGGGGAGTGAAGCTTTCTTT.

This chain uses TRBV19 with TRBJ1-1, with 7 bases matching TRBD1. Germline V gene data show CDR1 as LNHDA and CDR2 as SQIVND (reference sequence). This CDR3 has 13 amino acids. J was trimmed by 4 bases and V by 8 bases; bases with no gene match: 7. CDR3 in amino acids: CASGEGASTEAFF. CDR3 nucleotide sequence: TGTGCCAGTGGAGAGGGGGCTAGCACTGAAGCTTTCTTT.

This clone was observed a few times. Other nucleotide sequences in the sample specify the same CDR3. The V and J genes are TRBV5-1 and TRBJ2-1, with 7 bases lining up with TRBD2. J gave up 8 bases and V 0 bases, and 11 bases lay outside the gene matches. The CDR3 runs to 16 residues. Germline values: CDR1 SGHRS, CDR2 YFSETQ. The CDR3 nucleotides read TGCGCCAGCAGCTTGGATGGCGGGAGTAGGGTGGATGAGCAGTTCTTC. This sequence encodes CASSLDGGSRVDEQFF.

This clone was seen a few times. Compared with germline, one end of the junction differs, possibly owing to a read error. This chain joins TRBV20-1 and TRBJ1-6; D not certain. Germline assignment: CDR1 DFQATT and CDR2 SNEGSKA (reference sequence). CDR3 length: 13 amino acids. The CDR3 protein is CSASLVGSRDNIF. Here the CDR3 DNA reads TGCAGTGCTAGTTTGGTTGGTTCGAGGGATAATATCTTT.